These 8 T cell receptor beta chains came from one sample sequenced in a study of blood T cells in healthy people across ages. Sample-barcoded 5' priming and a J-beta primer mix drove a second PCR of roughly 6 to 12 cycles. Using its own MiXCR run on the 5' RACE reads, TCRdb lists one record per CDR3 protein. This repertoire shows 800,000 to 950,000 distinct CDR3 sequences, under 35% found once; its top ten account for 10%. A further study also used this sample, focusing on T cells of mothers and their children.

Sequenced input: blood. The source is a woman in her 40s in good health.

This clonotype was counted at least ten times. Mismatch with germline at one junction end may stem from a read error. J is TRBJ1-4 and V is TRBV5-4; tentative D call: TRBD1 (5 bases). CDR3 length: 13 residues. Germline assignment: CDR1 SGHNT and CDR2 YYREEE (reference sequence). CDR3 loop: CASSLGPDRKLFF. Written as DNA, the CDR3 is TGTGCCAGCAGTTTGGGACCGGACCGAAAACTGTTTTTT.

The CDR3 loop reads CSARGEQVSSYEQYF. The CDR3 coding sequence is TGCAGTGCTAGAGGCGAACAAGTGAGCTCCTACGAGCAGTACTTC. The chain joins TRBV20-1 to TRBJ2-7; D unclear. This CDR3 contains 15 residues. V lost 1 base and J 0 bases, leaving 13 bases between the germline ends. Per germline, CDR1 DFQATT and CDR2 SNEGSKA (reference sequence).

This clonotype occurred a few times. The V gene is TRBV2, the J gene TRBJ2-4; TRBD1 agrees at 7 bases. This CDR3 is built from 15 residues. V shed 7 bases and J 2 bases; nucleotides not matched to a gene: 8. The germline CDR1 and CDR2 sequences are SNHLY and FYNNEI. The CDR3, as DNA: TGTGCCAGCAAAGGGACAGAAGGTACCAAAAACATTCAGTACTTC. The encoded protein is CASKGTEGTKNIQYF. Full variable domain (outside the CDR3, taken from reference TRBV2 and TRBJ2-4): EPEVTQTPSHQVTQMGQEVILRCVPISNHLYFYWYRQILGQKVEFLVSFYNNEISEKSEIFDDQFSVERPDGSNFTLKIRSTKLEDSAMYFCASKGTEGTKNIQYFGAGTRLSVL.

The chain couples TRBV30 to TRBJ2-1; TRBD1 agrees at 7 bases. Trimming cost V 4 bases and J 3 bases; bases outside gene matches: 6. Germline CDR1 is GTSNPN and CDR2 is SVGIG (reference sequence). This CDR3 region has 14 residues. The CDR3 sequence is CAWTSGQIYNEQFF. The CDR3 DNA is TGTGCCTGGACTTCGGGACAGATCTACAATGAGCAGTTCTTC.

This clonotype was seen more than once but under ten times. The chain uses TRBV7-2 and TRBJ2-3, with D possibly TRBD2 on 6 matching bases. The germline V gene has CDR1 SGHTA and CDR2 FQGNSA. The CDR3 spans 16 residues. Trimming removed 2 bases from V and 2 bases from J, with 14 bases in between. The CDR3, as DNA: TGTGCCAGCAGCTTAAGGAGGCGGGGAACCACAGATACGCAGTATTTT. This encodes CASSLRRRGTTDTQYF.

This clonotype has at least ten counts. The chain uses TRBV20-1 and TRBJ2-1, with TRBD1 identical over 10 bases. With 0 bases clipped from V and 7 bases from J, the junction kept 18 bases outside the gene matches. The germline V gene encodes CDR1 DFQATT and CDR2 SNEGSKA (reference sequence). The CDR3 extends over 19 amino acids. CDR3 coding DNA: TGCAGTGCTAGAGAGAGCAGTTTAGGGACAGGGGCATTGGGTAATGAGCAGTTCTTC. Encoded protein: CSARESSLGTGALGNEQFF.

V usage is TRBV5-1 and J usage is TRBJ1-2; 8 nucleotides match TRBD1. Losses at the gene ends were 5 bases for V and 8 bases for J; bases not matched to a gene: 8. The CDR3 spans 13 residues. CDR1 is SGHRS and CDR2 is YFSETQ in the germline V gene. DNA for the CDR3: TGCGCCAGCAGTTCAGGGGGCGCGGACGGCTACACCTTC. It codes for CASSSGGADGYTF.

This clonotype was counted only a few times. The rearrangement joins TRBV28 to TRBJ2-5, with 7 bases aligning to TRBD1. From germline, CDR1 is MDHEN and CDR2 SYDVKM. The CDR3 has 16 amino acids. The V segment lost 4 bases and the J segment 4 bases; nucleotides outside the gene matches: 12. This CDR3 is CASSSPRRGLGETQYF. The DNA for the CDR3 is TGTGCCAGCAGTTCCCCGCGAAGGGGGCTTGGAGAGACCCAGTACTTC.